The rows below give T cell receptor beta chains drawn from one sample of a study of CD8+ T cells in alopecia areata. Repertoires were generated with immunoSEQ multiplex PCR, while TCRdb's copy carries only in-frame clones and drops some. The sample lists over 150,000 clones; 50% to 60% were seen once. This specimen was CD4+ T cells sorted from blood, taken at week 4, from a patient treated with tofacitinib. Source of these receptors: a human donor with alopecia areata. Both conserved end residues are part of each CDR3. Fields, in order: clone size, V gene, D gene, J gene, CDR3 protein, CDR3 DNA. D genes are given only for firm matches. Expanded clones get a size class; other rows say once, few or many, or leave the size out.

size: once; V: TRBV5-8; D: -; J: TRBJ2-3; CDR3: CASRVRSTDTQYF; DNA: TGTGCCAGCAGGGTACGGAGCACAGATACGCAGTATTTT
size: -; V: TRBV30; D: -; J: TRBJ2-1; CDR3: CAWRTSGLPAFF; DNA: TGTGCCTGGAGAACTTCGGGACTCCCGGCGTTCTTC
size: once; V: TRBV28; D: -; J: TRBJ2-4; CDR3: CASSFRPQENQAKNIQYF; DNA: TGTGCCAGCAGCTTTCGTCCACAGGAAAATCAAGCCAAAAACATTCAGTACTTC
size: -; V: TRBV30; D: -; J: TRBJ1-5; CDR3: CAWSRQGGIVQPQHF; DNA: TGTGCCTGGAGTCGGCAGGGCGGGATTGTGCAGCCCCAGCATTTT
size: few; V: TRBV5-1; D: -; J: TRBJ1-2; CDR3: CASSGGMSGYTF; DNA: TGCGCCAGCAGCGGGGGGATGAGCGGCTACACCTTC
size: -; V: TRBV15; D: -; J: TRBJ2-2; CDR3: CATSRDGEVTGELFF; DNA: TGTGCCACCAGCAGAGATGGAGAGGTCACCGGGGAGCTGTTTTTT
size: -; V: TRBV7-9; D: TRBD1; J: TRBJ1-1; CDR3: CASSTKDRTEAFF; DNA: TGTGCCAGCAGCACCAAGGACAGGACTGAAGCTTTCTTT
size: -; V: TRBV30; D: TRBD1; J: TRBJ1-5; CDR3: CAWSVRGQGTLGQPQHF; DNA: TGTGCCTGGAGTGTAAGGGGGCAGGGAACTTTGGGGCAGCCCCAGCATTTT
size: few; V: TRBV29-1; D: TRBD2; J: TRBJ2-2; CDR3: CSGGEAGVDGELFF; DNA: TGCAGCGGAGGCGAAGCGGGAGTGGATGGGGAGCTGTTTTTT
size: -; V: TRBV29-1; D: -; J: TRBJ1-1; CDR3: CSVTDMNTEAFF; DNA: TGCAGCGTGACAGACATGAACACTGAAGCTTTCTTT
size: few; V: TRBV29-1; D: -; J: TRBJ2-1; CDR3: CSPYEGTSYNEQFF; DNA: TGCAGCCCCTATGAAGGGACTTCCTACAATGAGCAGTTCTTC
size: -; V: TRBV25-1; D: -; J: TRBJ1-1; CDR3: CASSHTTGVNTEAFF; DNA: TGTGCCAGCAGTCATACGACAGGAGTGAACACTGAAGCTTTCTTT
size: -; V: TRBV5-1; D: -; J: TRBJ2-6; CDR3: CASSSTASGANVLTF; DNA: TGCGCCAGCAGCTCTACAGCTTCTGGGGCCAACGTCCTGACTTTC
size: few; V: TRBV28; D: -; J: TRBJ1-2; CDR3: CASRSPVGRSQGYTF; DNA: TGTGCCAGCAGATCTCCGGTAGGGCGATCGCAGGGCTACACCTTC
size: few; V: TRBV4-1; D: TRBD2; J: TRBJ2-5; CDR3: CASREIGTSGSNETQYF; DNA: TGCGCCAGCAGGGAAATTGGGACTAGCGGGAGCAATGAGACCCAGTACTTC
size: -; V: TRBV30; D: TRBD1; J: TRBJ1-5; CDR3: CAWSTGTAYQPQHF; DNA: TGTGCCTGGAGTACCGGGACAGCGTACCAGCCCCAGCATTTT
size: -; V: TRBV29-1; D: TRBD1; J: TRBJ1-2; CDR3: CSVEGDRGSDGYTF; DNA: TGCAGCGTTGAAGGGGACAGGGGATCCGATGGCTACACCTTC
size: -; V: TRBV10-1; D: TRBD1; J: TRBJ2-7; CDR3: CASSEYPGTGAYEQYF; DNA: TGCGCCAGCAGTGAATACCCCGGGACAGGGGCCTACGAGCAGTACTTC
size: once; V: TRBV14; D: TRBD2; J: TRBJ2-7; CDR3: CASSQEHRRGGEQYF; DNA: TGTGCCAGCAGCCAAGAACACCGGCGCGGGGGCGAGCAGTACTTC
size: few; V: TRBV28; D: -; J: TRBJ1-1; CDR3: CASTEQGRNTEAFF; DNA: TGTGCCAGCACGGAACAGGGTAGGAACACTGAAGCTTTCTTT
size: -; V: TRBV12-5; D: -; J: TRBJ1-1; CDR3: CASTGWGNTEAFF; DNA: TGTGCTAGTACAGGGTGGGGGAACACTGAAGCTTTCTTT
size: -; V: TRBV7-9; D: -; J: TRBJ1-1; CDR3: CASSLTTFQNTEAFF; DNA: TGTGCCAGCAGCCTCACGACATTCCAGAACACTGAAGCTTTCTTT
size: -; V: TRBV4-1; D: TRBD1; J: TRBJ2-5; CDR3: CASSQDGTGLETQYF; DNA: TGCGCCAGCAGCCAAGATGGGACAGGGTTGGAGACCCAGTACTTC
size: -; V: TRBV30; D: -; J: TRBJ1-2; CDR3: CAWSVDSYGYTF; DNA: TGTGCCTGGAGTGTGGACAGCTATGGCTACACCTTC
size: -; V: TRBV6-1; D: -; J: TRBJ1-4; CDR3: CASSELKEKLFF; DNA: TGTGCCAGCAGTGAACTTAAGGAAAAACTGTTTTTT
size: -; V: TRBV30; D: -; J: TRBJ2-2; CDR3: CAWSRLGTGELFF; DNA: TGTGCCTGGAGCAGATTAGGTACCGGGGAGCTGTTTTTT
size: -; V: TRBV29-1; D: -; J: TRBJ2-2; CDR3: CSGTNTGELFF; DNA: TGCAGCGGGACAAACACCGGGGAGCTGTTTTTT
size: -; V: TRBV11-2; D: -; J: TRBJ2-1; CDR3: CASSLNLDTEQFF; DNA: TGTGCCAGCAGCCTAAACCTCGACACCGAGCAGTTCTTC
size: once; V: TRBV9; D: TRBD2; J: TRBJ2-6; CDR3: CASSARGGAGANVLTF; DNA: TGTGCCAGCAGCGCCCGCGGGGGGGCTGGGGCCAACGTCCTGACTTTC
size: -; V: TRBV6-6; D: TRBD1; J: TRBJ1-2; CDR3: CASSLDRGILNYGYTF; DNA: TGTGCCAGCAGTCTGGACAGGGGCATACTAAACTATGGCTACACCTTC
size: -; V: TRBV5-1; D: TRBD2; J: TRBJ2-7; CDR3: CASSRGLAGAYEQYF; DNA: TGCGCCAGCAGCCGAGGACTAGCGGGGGCCTACGAGCAGTACTTC
size: -; V: TRBV7-9; D: TRBD1; J: TRBJ2-5; CDR3: CASSSTLTGLETQYF; DNA: TGTGCCAGCAGCTCAACCCTGACAGGGTTAGAGACCCAGTACTTC
size: -; V: TRBV11-2; D: TRBD2; J: TRBJ2-1; CDR3: CASSLGLAGEQFF; DNA: TGTGCCAGCAGCTTAGGACTAGCAGGGGAGCAGTTCTTC
size: -; V: TRBV29-1; D: TRBD1; J: TRBJ2-1; CDR3: CSVETGVRDEQFF; DNA: TGCAGCGTTGAGACAGGGGTTAGGGATGAGCAGTTCTTC
size: -; V: TRBV29-1; D: -; J: TRBJ2-6; CDR3: CSAPGHSSGANVLTF; DNA: TGCAGCGCGCCGGGACACTCTTCTGGGGCCAACGTCCTGACTTTC
size: few; V: TRBV7-2; D: -; J: TRBJ1-1; CDR3: CASSLLVSRTEAFF; DNA: TGTGCCAGCAGCCTACTAGTTTCCCGCACTGAAGCTTTCTTT
size: few; V: TRBV5-1; D: -; J: TRBJ2-5; CDR3: CASKSRSQETQYF; DNA: TGCGCCAGCAAGAGCCGAAGCCAAGAGACCCAGTACTTC
size: -; V: TRBV4-2; D: -; J: TRBJ2-7; CDR3: CASSQASGLPYEQYF; DNA: TGTGCCAGCAGCCAAGCTTCAGGTCTACCCTACGAGCAGTACTTC
size: -; V: TRBV28; D: -; J: TRBJ2-5; CDR3: CASSGDGQETQYF; DNA: TGTGCCAGCAGCGGGGACGGTCAAGAGACCCAGTACTTC
size: -; V: TRBV6-1; D: TRBD2; J: TRBJ2-7; CDR3: CASSPIILAEFEQYF; DNA: TGTGCCAGCAGTCCCATCATACTAGCGGAGTTTGAGCAGTACTTC
size: few; V: TRBV6-5; D: -; J: TRBJ2-6; CDR3: CASSESGANVLTF; DNA: TGTGCCAGCAGTGAATCTGGGGCCAACGTCCTGACTTTC
size: -; V: TRBV27; D: -; J: TRBJ1-1; CDR3: CASSPGQGTEAFF; DNA: TGTGCCAGCAGTCCGGGGCAGGGCACTGAAGCTTTCTTT
size: -; V: TRBV28; D: -; J: TRBJ1-1; CDR3: CASSFGGTNTEAFF; DNA: TGTGCCAGCAGTTTTGGCGGAACGAACACTGAAGCTTTCTTT
size: few; V: TRBV5-6; D: -; J: TRBJ1-4; CDR3: CASSFQSPDEKLFF; DNA: TGTGCCAGCAGCTTTCAGTCTCCAGATGAAAAACTGTTTTTT
size: -; V: TRBV14; D: TRBD2; J: TRBJ2-1; CDR3: CASSPQGRGSGTSGQFF; DNA: TGTGCCAGCAGCCCGCAGGGAAGGGGTAGCGGGACGAGCGGGCAGTTCTTC
size: -; V: TRBV7-2; D: -; J: TRBJ2-5; CDR3: CASSLGGRETQYF; DNA: TGTGCCAGCAGCTTAGGCGGGCGGGAGACCCAGTACTTC
size: few; V: TRBV5-1; D: -; J: TRBJ2-3; CDR3: CASSSFGQNTDTQYF; DNA: TGCGCCAGCAGCTCCTTCGGACAGAACACAGATACGCAGTATTTT
size: -; V: TRBV4-3; D: -; J: TRBJ2-3; CDR3: CASSQGYGEGTDTQYF; DNA: TGCGCCAGCAGCCAAGGGTATGGGGAAGGCACAGATACGCAGTATTTT
size: few; V: TRBV29-1; D: TRBD1; J: TRBJ2-3; CDR3: CSVRGPGDTQYF; DNA: TGCAGCGTCAGGGGGCCGGGAGATACGCAGTATTTT
size: -; V: TRBV29-1; D: -; J: TRBJ2-1; CDR3: CSVGGIEQFF; DNA: TGCAGCGTTGGAGGGATTGAGCAGTTCTTC
size: -; V: TRBV15; D: -; J: TRBJ2-5; CDR3: CATSRARETQYF; DNA: TGTGCCACCAGCAGAGCTAGGGAGACCCAGTACTTC
size: -; V: TRBV5-1; D: -; J: TRBJ1-2; CDR3: CASSVDGRSGGYTF; DNA: TGCGCCAGCAGCGTGGACGGGCGTTCCGGTGGCTACACCTTC
size: -; V: TRBV6-5; D: -; J: TRBJ1-1; CDR3: CASSYQLNTEAFF; DNA: TGTGCCAGCAGTTACCAATTAAACACTGAAGCTTTCTTT
size: -; V: TRBV7-3; D: -; J: TRBJ1-1; CDR3: CASSLTSTGTEAFF; DNA: TGTGCCAGCAGCTTAACGTCGACCGGGACTGAAGCTTTCTTT
size: -; V: TRBV7-2; D: -; J: TRBJ2-1; CDR3: CASSLDRWGQFF; DNA: TGTGCCAGCAGCTTAGACAGATGGGGACAGTTCTTC
size: few; V: TRBV29-1; D: TRBD2; J: TRBJ2-7; CDR3: CSTRTSGRQYF; DNA: TGCAGCACCAGGACTAGCGGGAGGCAGTACTTC
size: -; V: TRBV25-1; D: -; J: TRBJ2-3; CDR3: CASRKGGSTDTQYF; DNA: TGTGCCAGCAGGAAGGGCGGGAGCACAGATACGCAGTATTTT